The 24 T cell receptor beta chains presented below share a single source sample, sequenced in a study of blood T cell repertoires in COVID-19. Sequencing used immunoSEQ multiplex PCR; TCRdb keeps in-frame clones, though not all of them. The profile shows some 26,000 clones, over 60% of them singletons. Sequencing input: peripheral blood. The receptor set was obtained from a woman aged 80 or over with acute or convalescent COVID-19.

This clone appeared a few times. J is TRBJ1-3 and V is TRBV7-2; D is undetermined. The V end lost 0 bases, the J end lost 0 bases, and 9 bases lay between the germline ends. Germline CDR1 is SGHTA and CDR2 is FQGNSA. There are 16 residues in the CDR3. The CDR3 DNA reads TGTGCCAGCAGCTTAGCATACAGCCTCTCTGGAAACACCATATATTTT. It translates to CASSLAYSLSGNTIYF.

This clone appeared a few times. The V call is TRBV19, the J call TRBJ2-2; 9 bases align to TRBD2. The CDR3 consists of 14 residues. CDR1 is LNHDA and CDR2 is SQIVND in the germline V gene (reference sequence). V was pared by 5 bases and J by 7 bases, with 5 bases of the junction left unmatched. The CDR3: CASSASTSGGELFF. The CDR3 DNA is TGTGCCAGTAGTGCCTCGACTAGCGGCGGGGAGCTGTTTTTT.

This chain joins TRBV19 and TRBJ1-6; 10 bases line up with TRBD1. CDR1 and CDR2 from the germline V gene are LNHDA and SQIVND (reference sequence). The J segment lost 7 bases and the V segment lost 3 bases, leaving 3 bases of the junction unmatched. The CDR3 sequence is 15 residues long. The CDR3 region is CASSMTGGDNSPLHF. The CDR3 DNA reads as TGTGCCAGTAGTATGACAGGGGGCGACAATTCACCCCTCCACTTT.

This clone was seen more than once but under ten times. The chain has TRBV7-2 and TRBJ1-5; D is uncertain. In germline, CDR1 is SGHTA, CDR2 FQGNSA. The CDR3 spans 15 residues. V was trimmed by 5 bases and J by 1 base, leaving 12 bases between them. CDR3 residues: CASSPGRGSNQPQHF. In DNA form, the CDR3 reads TGTGCCAGCAGCCCTGGGCGAGGGAGCAATCAGCCCCAGCATTTT.

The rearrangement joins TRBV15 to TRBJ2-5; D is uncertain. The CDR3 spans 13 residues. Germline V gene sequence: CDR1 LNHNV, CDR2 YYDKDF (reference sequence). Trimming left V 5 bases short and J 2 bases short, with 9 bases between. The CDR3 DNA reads TGTGCCACCAGCGTGCAGGATCAAGAGACCCAGTACTTC. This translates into CATSVQDQETQYF.

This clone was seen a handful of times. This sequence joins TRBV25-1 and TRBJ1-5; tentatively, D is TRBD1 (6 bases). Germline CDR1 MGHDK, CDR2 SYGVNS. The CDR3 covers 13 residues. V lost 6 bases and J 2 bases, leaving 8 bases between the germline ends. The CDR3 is CASSRTGNQPQHF. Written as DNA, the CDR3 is TGTGCCAGCAGCCGGACAGGCAATCAGCCCCAGCATTTT.

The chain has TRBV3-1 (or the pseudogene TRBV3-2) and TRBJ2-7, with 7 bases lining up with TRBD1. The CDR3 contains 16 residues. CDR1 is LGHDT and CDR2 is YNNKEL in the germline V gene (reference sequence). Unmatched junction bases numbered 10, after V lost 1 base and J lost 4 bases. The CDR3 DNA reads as TGTGCCAGCAGCCAAGGTTGGTCAGGGGGATTTTACGAGCAGTACTTC. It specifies CASSQGWSGGFYEQYF.

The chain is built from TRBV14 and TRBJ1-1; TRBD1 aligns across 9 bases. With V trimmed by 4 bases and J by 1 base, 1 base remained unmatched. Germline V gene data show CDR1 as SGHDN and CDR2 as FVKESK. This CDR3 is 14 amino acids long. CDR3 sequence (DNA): TGTGCCAGCAGCCGGGACAGGGCGAACACTGAAGCTTTCTTT. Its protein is CASSRDRANTEAFF.

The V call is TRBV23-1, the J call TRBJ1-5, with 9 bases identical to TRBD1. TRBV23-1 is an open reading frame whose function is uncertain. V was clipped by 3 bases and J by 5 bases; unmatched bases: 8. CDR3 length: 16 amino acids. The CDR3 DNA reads TGCGCCAGCAGTCACTACGGACAGGGGAAGGATCAGCCCCAGCATTTT. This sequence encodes CASSHYGQGKDQPQHF.

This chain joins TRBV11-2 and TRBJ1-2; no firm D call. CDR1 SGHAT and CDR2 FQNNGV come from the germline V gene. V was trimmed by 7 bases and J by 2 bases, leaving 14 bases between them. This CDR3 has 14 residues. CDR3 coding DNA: TGTGCCAGCAATGAGCCGGGGAGAAACTATGGCTACACCTTC. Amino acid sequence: CASNEPGRNYGYTF.

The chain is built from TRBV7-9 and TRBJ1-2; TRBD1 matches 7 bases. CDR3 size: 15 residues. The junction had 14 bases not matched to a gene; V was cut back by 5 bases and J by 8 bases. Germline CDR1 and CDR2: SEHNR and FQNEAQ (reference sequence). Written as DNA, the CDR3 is TGTGCCAGCAGCACCTGGACAGGAGGTGGGGACGGCTACACCTTC. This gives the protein CASSTWTGGGDGYTF.

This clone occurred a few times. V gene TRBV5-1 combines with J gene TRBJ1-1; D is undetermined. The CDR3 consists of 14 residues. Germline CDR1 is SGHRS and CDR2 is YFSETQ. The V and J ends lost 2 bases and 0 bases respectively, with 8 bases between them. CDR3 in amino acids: CASSFELVNTEAFF. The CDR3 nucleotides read TGCGCCAGCAGCTTCGAGTTAGTGAACACTGAAGCTTTCTTT.

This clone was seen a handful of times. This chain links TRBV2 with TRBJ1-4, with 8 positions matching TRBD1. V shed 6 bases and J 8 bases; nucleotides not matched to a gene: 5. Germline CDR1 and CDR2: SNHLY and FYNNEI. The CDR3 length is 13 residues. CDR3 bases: TGTGCCAGCAGGTACCGGGACAGGGAAAAACTGTTTTTT. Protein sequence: CASRYRDREKLFF.

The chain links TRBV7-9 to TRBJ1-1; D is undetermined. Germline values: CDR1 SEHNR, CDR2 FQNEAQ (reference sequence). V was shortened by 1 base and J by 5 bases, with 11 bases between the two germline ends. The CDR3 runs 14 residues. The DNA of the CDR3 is TGTGCCAGCAGCTTAGTTGAGGGTAGGACTGAAGCTTTCTTT. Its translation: CASSLVEGRTEAFF.

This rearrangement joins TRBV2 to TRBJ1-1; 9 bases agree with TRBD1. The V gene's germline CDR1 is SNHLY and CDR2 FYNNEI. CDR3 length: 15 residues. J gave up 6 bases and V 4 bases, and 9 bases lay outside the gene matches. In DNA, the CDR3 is TGTGCCAGCAGTGTGATAGGACAGGGGTACGCTGAAGCTTTCTTT. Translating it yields CASSVIGQGYAEAFF.

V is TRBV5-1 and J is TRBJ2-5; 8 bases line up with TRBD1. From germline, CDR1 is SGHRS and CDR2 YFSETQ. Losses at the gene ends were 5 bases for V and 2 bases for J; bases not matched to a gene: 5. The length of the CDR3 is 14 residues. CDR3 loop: CASRPTGGQETQYF. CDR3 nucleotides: TGCGCCAGCAGACCCACAGGGGGACAAGAGACCCAGTACTTC. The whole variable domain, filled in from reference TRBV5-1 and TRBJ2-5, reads KAGVTQTPRYLIKTRGQQVTLSCSPISGHRSVSWYQQTPGQGLQFLFEYFSETQRNKGNFPGRFSGRQFSNSRSEMNVSTLELGDSALYLCASRPTGGQETQYFGPGTRLLVL.

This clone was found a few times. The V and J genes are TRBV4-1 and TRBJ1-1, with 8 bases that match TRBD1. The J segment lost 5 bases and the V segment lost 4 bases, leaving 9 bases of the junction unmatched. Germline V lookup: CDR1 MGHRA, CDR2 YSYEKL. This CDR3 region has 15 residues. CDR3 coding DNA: TGCGCCAGCAGCCCGGGTGACAGGGGACGGACTGAAGCTTTCTTT. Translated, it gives CASSPGDRGRTEAFF.

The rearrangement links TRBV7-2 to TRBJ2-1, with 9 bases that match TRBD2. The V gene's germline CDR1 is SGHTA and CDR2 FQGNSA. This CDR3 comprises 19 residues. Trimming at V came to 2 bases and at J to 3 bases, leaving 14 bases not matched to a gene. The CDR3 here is CASSLHPPGGAGGYNEQFF. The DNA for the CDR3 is TGTGCCAGCAGCTTACACCCCCCAGGGGGAGCGGGGGGCTACAATGAGCAGTTCTTC. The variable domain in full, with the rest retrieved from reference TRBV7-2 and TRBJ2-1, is GAGVSQSPSNKVTEKGKDVELRCDPISGHTALYWYRQSLGQGLEFLIYFQGNSAPDKSGLPSDRFSAERTGGSVSTLTIQRTQQEDSAVYLCASSLHPPGGAGGYNEQFFGPGTRLTVL.

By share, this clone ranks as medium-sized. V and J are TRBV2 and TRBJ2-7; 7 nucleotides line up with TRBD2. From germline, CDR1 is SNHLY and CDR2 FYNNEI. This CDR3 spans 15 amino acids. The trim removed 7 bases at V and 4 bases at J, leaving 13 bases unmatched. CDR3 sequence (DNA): TGTGCCAGCACCAAGGGGCTAGCGGCCTCTTACGAGCAGTACTTC. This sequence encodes CASTKGLAASYEQYF.

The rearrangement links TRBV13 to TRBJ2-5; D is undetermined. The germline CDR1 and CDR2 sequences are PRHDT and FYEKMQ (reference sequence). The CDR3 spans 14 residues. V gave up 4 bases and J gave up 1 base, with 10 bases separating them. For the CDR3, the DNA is TGTGCCAGCAGCTCCAGACAATTCCAAGAGACCCAGTACTTC. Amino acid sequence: CASSSRQFQETQYF.

DNA for the CDR3: TGCAGTGCTACAGGGGATTACGAGCAGTACTTC. This gives the protein CSATGDYEQYF. The V call is TRBV20-1, the J call TRBJ2-7; D is perhaps TRBD1 (6 bases). The V gene lost 4 bases and the J gene lost 4 bases, with 8 bases spanning the gap. Germline values: CDR1 DFQATT, CDR2 SNEGSKA (reference sequence). The CDR3 loop spans 11 amino acids.

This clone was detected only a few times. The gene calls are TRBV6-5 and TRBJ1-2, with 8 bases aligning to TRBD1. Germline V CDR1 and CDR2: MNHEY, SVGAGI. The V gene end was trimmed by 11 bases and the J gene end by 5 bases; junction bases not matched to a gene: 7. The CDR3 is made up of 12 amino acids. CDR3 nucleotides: TGTGCCTCTAGCCGGACAGGGTATGGCTACACCTTC. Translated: CASSRTGYGYTF.

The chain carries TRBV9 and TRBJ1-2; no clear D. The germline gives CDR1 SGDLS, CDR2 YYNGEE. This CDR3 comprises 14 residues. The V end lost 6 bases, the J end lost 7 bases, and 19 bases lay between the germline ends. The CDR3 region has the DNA TGTGCCAGCACCCGGGAGGGAGGTGAACGTGGCTACACCTTC. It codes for CASTREGGERGYTF.

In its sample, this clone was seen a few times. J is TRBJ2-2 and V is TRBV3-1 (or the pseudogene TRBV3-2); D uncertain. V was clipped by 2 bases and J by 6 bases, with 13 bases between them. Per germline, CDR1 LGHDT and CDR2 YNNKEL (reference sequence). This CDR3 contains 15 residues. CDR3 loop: CASSQSRGVAGELFF. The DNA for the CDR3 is TGTGCCAGCAGCCAATCGCGCGGAGTAGCCGGGGAGCTGTTTTTT.